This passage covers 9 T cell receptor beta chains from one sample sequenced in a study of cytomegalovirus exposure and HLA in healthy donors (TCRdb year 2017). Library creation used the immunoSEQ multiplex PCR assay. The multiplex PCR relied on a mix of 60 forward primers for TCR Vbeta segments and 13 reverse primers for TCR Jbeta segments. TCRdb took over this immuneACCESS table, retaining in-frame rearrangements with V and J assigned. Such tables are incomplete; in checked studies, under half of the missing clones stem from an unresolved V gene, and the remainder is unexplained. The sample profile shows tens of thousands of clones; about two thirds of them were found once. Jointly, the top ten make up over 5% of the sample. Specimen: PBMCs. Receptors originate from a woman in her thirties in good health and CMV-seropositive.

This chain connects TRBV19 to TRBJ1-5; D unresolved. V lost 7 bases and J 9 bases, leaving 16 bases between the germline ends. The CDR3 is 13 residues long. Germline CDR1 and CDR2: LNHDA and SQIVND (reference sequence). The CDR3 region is CASTPAAHRPQHF. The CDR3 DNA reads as TGTGCCAGTACCCCGGCGGCGCACCGGCCCCAGCATTTT.

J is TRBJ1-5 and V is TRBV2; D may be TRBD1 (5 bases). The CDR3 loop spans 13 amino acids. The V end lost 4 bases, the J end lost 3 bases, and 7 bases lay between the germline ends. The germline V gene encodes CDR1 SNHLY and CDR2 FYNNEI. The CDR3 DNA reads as TGTGCCAGCAGTGGCAGGGACAATCAGCCCCAGCATTTT. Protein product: CASSGRDNQPQHF. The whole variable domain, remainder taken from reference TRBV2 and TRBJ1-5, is EPEVTQTPSHQVTQMGQEVILRCVPISNHLYFYWYRQILGQKVEFLVSFYNNEISEKSEIFDDQFSVERPDGSNFTLKIRSTKLEDSAMYFCASSGRDNQPQHFGDGTRLSIL.

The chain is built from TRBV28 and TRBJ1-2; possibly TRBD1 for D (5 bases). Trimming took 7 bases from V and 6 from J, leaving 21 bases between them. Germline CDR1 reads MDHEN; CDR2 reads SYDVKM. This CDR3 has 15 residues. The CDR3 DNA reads TGTGCCAGCACCCCGCGGGGGACCCCCTCCCATGGCTACACCTTC. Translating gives CASTPRGTPSHGYTF.

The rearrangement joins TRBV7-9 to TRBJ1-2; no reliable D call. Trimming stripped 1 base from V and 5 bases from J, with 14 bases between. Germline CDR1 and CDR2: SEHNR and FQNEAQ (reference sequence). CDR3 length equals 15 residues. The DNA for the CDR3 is TGTGCCAGCAGCTTAGATCCGGAATCGGGATATGGCTACACCTTC. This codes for CASSLDPESGYGYTF.

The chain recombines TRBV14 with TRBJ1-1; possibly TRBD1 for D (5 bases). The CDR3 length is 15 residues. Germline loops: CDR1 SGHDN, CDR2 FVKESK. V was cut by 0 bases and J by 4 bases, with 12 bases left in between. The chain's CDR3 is CASSQDWGVGTEAFF. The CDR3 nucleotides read TGTGCCAGCAGCCAAGATTGGGGGGTTGGCACTGAAGCTTTCTTT.

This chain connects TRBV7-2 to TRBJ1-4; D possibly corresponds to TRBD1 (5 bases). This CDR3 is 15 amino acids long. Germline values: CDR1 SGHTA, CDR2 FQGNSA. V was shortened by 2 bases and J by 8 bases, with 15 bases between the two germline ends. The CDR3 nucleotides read TGTGCCAGCAGCTTAATCAGGACAACGAGAGAAAAACTGTTTTTT. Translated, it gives CASSLIRTTREKLFF.

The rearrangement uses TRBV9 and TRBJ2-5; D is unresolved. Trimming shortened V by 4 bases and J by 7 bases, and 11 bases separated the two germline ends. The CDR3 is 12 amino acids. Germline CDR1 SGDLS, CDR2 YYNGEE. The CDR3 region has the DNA TGTGCCAGCAGCCCAAACAGCCGGACCCAGTACTTC. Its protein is CASSPNSRTQYF.

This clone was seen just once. The CDR3 bases are TGTGCCAGCAGCTTAGCGGAACAGGGGGCGCATCAGCCCCAGCATTTT. The encoded protein is CASSLAEQGAHQPQHF. V is TRBV7-2 and J is TRBJ1-5, with 9 bases lining up with TRBD1. The CDR3 covers 16 residues. From germline, CDR1 is SGHTA and CDR2 FQGNSA. The J segment lost 5 bases and the V segment lost 0 bases, leaving 5 bases of the junction unmatched.

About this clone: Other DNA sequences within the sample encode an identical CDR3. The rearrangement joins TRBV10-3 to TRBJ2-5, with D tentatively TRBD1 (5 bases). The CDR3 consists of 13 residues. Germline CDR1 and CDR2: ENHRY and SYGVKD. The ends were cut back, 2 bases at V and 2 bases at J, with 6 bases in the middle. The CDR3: CAISERQQETQYF. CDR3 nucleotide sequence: TGTGCCATCAGTGAGAGACAGCAAGAGACCCAGTACTTC.